Sequencing of this T cell receptor (beta chain) was carried out in a study of blood T cell repertoires in COVID-19. CDR1 and CDR2 (germline): MDHEN, SYDVKM. V lost 10 bases to trimming and J lost 0 bases, with 10 bases between them. The CDR3 is made up of 13 amino acids. Profiled with immunoSEQ multiplex PCR; TCRdb holds only in-frame clones, not every one. The sample has 280,000 or so clones; around 85% are singletons. The TCR comes from a man aged 25 to 40 who had recovered from COVID-19. The chain links TRBV28 to TRBJ1-3; D might be TRBD1 (5 bases). Sequenced material: PBMCs or T cells enriched from blood (not recorded which). The chain's CDR3 is CATDSFSGNTIYF. The CDR3 bases are TGTGCCACTGACAGTTTCTCTGGAAACACCATATATTTT. Together with reference TRBV28 and TRBJ1-3, the CDR3 gives the full variable domain: DVKVTQSSRYLVKRTGEKVFLECVQDMDHENMFWYRQDPGLGLRLIYFSYDVKMKEKGDIPEGYSVSREKKERFSLILESASTNQTSMYLCATDSFSGNTIYFGEGSWLTVV.